This is a list of T cell receptor beta chains from one sample in a study of T cells in Graves' hyperthyroidism and ophthalmopathy. MiXCR, run by TCRdb on the multiplex PCR reads, gives a single entry per CDR3 protein. The data show 620,000 or so distinct CDR3 sequences, with about 15% seen just once and around 13% held by the top ten. Material for sequencing was blood. The receptor set was obtained from a woman aged 45-59 years with Graves' ophthalmopathy. CDR3s include the opening cysteine and the closing phenylalanine or tryptophan. D genes are given only for firm matches.

TRBV20-1 | NA | CSARGGFGDTIYF
TRBV19 | NA | CASRTGGKANTEAFF
TRBV11-1 | NA | CASRSPGAGYEQYF
TRBV7-8 | NA | CASSLVAGDTEAFF
TRBV15 | NA | CATSRADARSFF
TRBV7-2 | TRBD2 | CASSQGLARPETQYF
TRBV7-9 | TRBD2 | CASRKGTSGVTDTQYF
TRBV11-3 | NA | CASSLLSGNEKLFF
TRBV11-2 | TRBD2 | CASSQSSGRGADTQYF
TRBV6-6 | NA | CASSYSGASNYGYTF
TRBV7-2 | TRBD1 | CASSSGTGGRWTEAFF